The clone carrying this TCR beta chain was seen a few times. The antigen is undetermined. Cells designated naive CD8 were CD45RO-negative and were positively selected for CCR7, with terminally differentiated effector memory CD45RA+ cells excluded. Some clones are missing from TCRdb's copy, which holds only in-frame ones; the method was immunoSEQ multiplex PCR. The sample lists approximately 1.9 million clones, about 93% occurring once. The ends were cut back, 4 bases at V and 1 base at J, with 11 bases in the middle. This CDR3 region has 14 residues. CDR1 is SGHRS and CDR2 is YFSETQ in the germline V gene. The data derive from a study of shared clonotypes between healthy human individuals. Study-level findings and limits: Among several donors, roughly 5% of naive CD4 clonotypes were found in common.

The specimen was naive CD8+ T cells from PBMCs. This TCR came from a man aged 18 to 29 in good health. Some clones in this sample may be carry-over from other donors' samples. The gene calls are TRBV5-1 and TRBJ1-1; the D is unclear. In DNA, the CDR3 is TGCGCCAGCAGCCGAACTGGAGGGAACACTGAAGCTTTCTTT. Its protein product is CASSRTGGNTEAFF. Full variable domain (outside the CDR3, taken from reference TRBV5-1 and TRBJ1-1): KAGVTQTPRYLIKTRGQQVTLSCSPISGHRSVSWYQQTPGQGLQFLFEYFSETQRNKGNFPGRFSGRQFSNSRSEMNVSTLELGDSALYLCASSRTGGNTEAFFGQGTRLTVV.